The 7 T cell receptor beta chains given below trace back to one sample, sequenced in a study of CD4 T cells in relation to SARS-CoV-2 and coronaviruses. Which antigens these TCRs recognize remains unknown. Measured with immunoSEQ multiplex PCR; TCRdb has only the in-frame clones, and not every one. The sample has 20,000 to 25,000 clones; over 65% are singletons. Unexposed donor CD4+ T cells date from about 2011-2019, before the COVID-19 pandemic. Isolation of CD4+ T cells took place after roughly nine days in culture. The specimen sequenced was CD4+ T cells from PBMCs, cultured in vitro. These receptors all stem from a human donor in good health.

This chain joins TRBV24-1 and TRBJ2-6, with D perhaps being TRBD1 or TRBD2 (5 bases each). The CDR3 consists of 17 residues. Germline loops: CDR1 KGHDR, CDR2 SFDVKD. Trimming removed 4 bases from V and 0 bases from J, with 12 bases in between. CDR3 sequence: CATSDRRDGSGANVLTF. In nucleotides, the CDR3 is TGTGCCACCAGTGACCGAAGGGACGGCTCTGGGGCCAACGTCCTGACTTTC.

This clone was counted between two and nine times. The rearrangement joins TRBV3-1 (or the pseudogene TRBV3-2) to TRBJ2-6; D unresolved. Germline V lookup: CDR1 LGHDT, CDR2 YNNKEL (reference sequence). The CDR3 consists of 15 residues. Trimming left V 0 bases short and J 4 bases short, with 7 bases between. The CDR3 here is CASSQEAPGANVLTF. CDR3 DNA: TGTGCCAGCAGCCAAGAAGCTCCCGGGGCCAACGTCCTGACTTTC.

This chain links TRBV10-3 with TRBJ2-3, with 12 bases lining up with TRBD1. J lost 5 bases, V lost 6 bases, and 9 bases had no gene match. The germline V gene encodes CDR1 ENHRY and CDR2 SYGVKD. The CDR3 loop spans 16 amino acids. The CDR3 DNA reads as TGTGCCATCAGAGACCGGGACAGGGGGCAACAAGATACGCAGTATTTT. Residues: CAIRDRDRGQQDTQYF.

J is TRBJ1-2 and V is TRBV6-1; a weak D match, TRBD1 (5 bases). Trimming pared 6 bases from V and 4 bases from J, leaving 18 bases between. Germline V gives CDR1 MNHNS, CDR2 SASEGT. CDR3 size: 15 residues. In DNA, the CDR3 is TGTGCCAGCAGCCTGATGCTAGGGAGGGGCTATGGCTACACCTTC. This translates into CASSLMLGRGYGYTF.

This rearrangement joins TRBV11-2 to TRBJ1-5; D gene ambiguous. Germline-derived CDR1 and CDR2 are SGHAT and FQNNGV. This CDR3 is built from 15 residues. Trimming shortened V by 0 bases and J by 3 bases, and 9 bases separated the two germline ends. The CDR3 coding sequence is TGTGCCAGCAGCTTAGATTTCTCGGTCAATCAGCCCCAGCATTTT. Amino acids: CASSLDFSVNQPQHF.

The chain carries TRBV6-4 and TRBJ2-1; 9 bases fit TRBD2. The junction had 1 base not matched to a gene; V was cut back by 0 bases and J by 4 bases. This CDR3 has 15 residues. CDR1 is MRHNA, CDR2 SNTAGT, per germline. The CDR3 nucleotides read TGTGCCAGCAGTGACTCTAGCGGGAGTTACAATGAGCAGTTCTTC. This encodes CASSDSSGSYNEQFF.

This clone showed up just once. The V call is TRBV7-3, the J call TRBJ2-1, with TRBD2 identical over 7 bases. The CDR3 has 15 amino acids. Germline assignment: CDR1 SGHTA and CDR2 FQGTGA. J was trimmed by 2 bases and V by 3 bases; bases with no gene match: 4. The CDR3 region is CASSLGGGAYNEQFF. For the CDR3, the DNA is TGTGCCAGCAGCTTGGGGGGGGGAGCCTACAATGAGCAGTTCTTC.